A selection of T cell receptor beta chains follows, all from one sample in a study of cytomegalovirus exposure and HLA in healthy donors. The data were produced by immunoSEQ multiplex PCR, yet TCRdb's version contains in-frame clones alone and is incomplete. Across about 130,000 clones, the top ten clones capture more than 1.5% of the sample. The specimen was PBMCs. These receptors were taken from a young man in good health and CMV-seronegative. The CDR3 runs from the conserved cysteine through the conserved F or W. The D gene is left open where the match is weak.

NA,17,TRBV4-3,TRBJ2-1,CASSQDLSGTVYNEQFF,TGCGCCAGCAGCCAGGACCTTAGCGGGACAGTTTACAATGAGCAGTTCTTC
NA,14,TRBV6-5,TRBJ2-7,CASSYSTTADEQYF,TGTGCCAGCAGTTACTCGACAACAGCGGACGAGCAGTACTTC
TRBD1,13,TRBV11-1,TRBJ1-1,CASSPGTGAEAFF,TGTGCCAGCAGTCCCGGGACAGGGGCTGAAGCTTTCTTT
TRBD1,13,TRBV6-6,TRBJ1-2,CASSGDRVGGYTF,TGTGCCAGCAGCGGGGACAGGGTGGGAGGCTACACCTTC
NA,13,TRBV15,TRBJ2-2,CATRPRGTGELFF,TGTGCCACCAGACCACGAGGAACCGGGGAGCTGTTTTTT
TRBD1,15,TRBV5-1,TRBJ1-5,CASSLDGQGNQPQHF,TGCGCCAGCAGCTTGGATGGACAGGGTAATCAGCCCCAGCATTTT
NA,14,TRBV15,TRBJ1-5,CATSMTGPHQPQHF,TGTGCCACCAGCATGACAGGACCCCATCAGCCCCAGCATTTT
NA,13,TRBV7-9,TRBJ2-1,CASTLGQYNEQFF,TGTGCCAGCACCCTCGGACAGTACAATGAGCAGTTCTTC
NA,13,TRBV6-5,TRBJ1-5,CASSPYRYQPQHF,TGTGCCAGCAGTCCCTACCGCTATCAGCCCCAGCATTTT
NA,13,TRBV6-5,TRBJ1-1,CASNAGGPTEAFF,TGTGCCAGCAACGCGGGGGGTCCCACTGAAGCTTTCTTT
NA,13,TRBV5-5,TRBJ1-2,CASSPREYYGYTF,TGTGCCAGCAGCCCCCGGGAGTACTATGGCTACACCTTC
TRBD1,13,TRBV10-3,TRBJ2-1,CAISVPGTDEQFF,TGTGCCATCAGTGTACCAGGGACAGATGAGCAGTTCTTC
TRBD2,15,TRBV5-4,TRBJ2-3,CASSTTSGPTDTQYF,TGTGCCAGCAGCACTACTAGCGGACCCACAGATACGCAGTATTTT
NA,15,TRBV19,TRBJ2-7,CASSIGRGRHYEQYF,TGTGCCAGTAGTATAGGACGAGGGCGACACTACGAGCAGTACTTC
TRBD1,14,TRBV9,TRBJ1-2,CASSVDHRGYGYTF,TGTGCCAGCAGCGTAGACCACAGGGGCTATGGCTACACCTTC
NA,15,TRBV28,TRBJ1-4,CASSLGGGSNEKLFF,TGTGCCAGCAGTCTGGGAGGAGGATCAAATGAAAAACTGTTTTTT
TRBD2,13,TRBV7-3,TRBJ2-1,CASSPSGLGEQFF,TGTGCCAGCAGCCCCTCGGGACTAGGTGAGCAGTTCTTC
TRBD1,19,TRBV5-1,TRBJ2-5,CASSRLGPGTGRFQETQYF,TGCGCCAGCAGCAGACTTGGGCCGGGGACAGGGCGTTTTCAAGAGACCCAGTACTTC
NA,15,TRBV7-2,TRBJ2-2,CASSLGRGNTGELFF,TGTGCCAGCAGCTTAGGGCGGGGGAACACCGGGGAGCTGTTTTTT
NA,16,TRBV5-6,TRBJ2-5,CASGRGFGFLQETQYF,TGTGCCAGCGGAAGGGGATTTGGGTTCCTACAAGAGACCCAGTACTTC